The entry that follows covers one T cell receptor beta chain sequence. This clonotype has at least ten counts. What antigen it recognizes has not been identified. Per-nucleotide qualities are absent, and no much larger clonotype sits a single base away. This entry belongs to a study of breast tumors, draining lymph nodes, adjacent tissues (dated by TCRdb to between 2015 and 2016). Broadly, across the study: TCR beta repertoires were compared across tumor, adjacent nontumor tissue and axillary lymph nodes obtained from breast cancer patients. The study aimed to assess the relationships and possible T-cell exchange between tumor, surrounding tissue and draining lymph node repertoires in human breast cancer.

Lymph node samples were obtained from the axillary draining lymph nodes of breast cancer patients. From the germline V gene, CDR1 is SNHLY and CDR2 is FYNNEI. V is clipped by 7 bases and J by 9 bases, and the sequence between their germline boundaries is 16 bases long. The CDR3 numbers 12 residues from cysteine through phenylalanine. Only the CDR3 portion is preserved as DNA: 36 bases, with reading frame beginning at the first base. The instrument given in TCRdb is Illumina HiSeq 2000. TCR beta chain libraries were generated through multiplex PCR amplification. High-throughput sequencing was used to analyze the amplified TCR beta chain products. TCRdb reworked the public reads: Q25 trimming with fastp, MiXCR clone assembly, productive beta chains retained. Rows merge per CDR3 protein into single entries with the most common DNA and genes. The table for this sample lists more than 100,000 distinct CDR3 sequences; 20% to 25% of them were counted only once. More than 2.5% of the sample rests with the top ten.

What the authors observed across the whole study: In luminal-like breast cancer, tumor and nontumor tissue repertoires resembled each other significantly more than in basal-like breast cancer. A scenario in which most tumor T cells derive from the lymph node and then expand within tumor tissue was judged to be consistent with the data. Rather than being directly demonstrated, the conclusion that tumor T cells originate in lymph nodes was presented as consistent with a hypothesis. Tumor T-cell repertoires showed less diversity than lymph node repertoires and more diversity than nontumor tissue repertoires, and tumor T-cell repertoires showed preferential V and J gene usage.

The sample comprised axillary lymph node tissue. The origin of this receptor is a female donor with breast cancer. Some clones in this sample may be carry-over from other donors' samples. The sequence is built from TRBV2 and TRBJ2-7, with a tentative D gene TRBD2 over 6 matching bases. In nucleotide form, the sequence is TGTGCCAGCAATGAGGCAGGGCGGGGGCAGTACTTC. It specifies CASNEAGRGQYF.